This TCR beta chain was obtained from a study of shared clonotypes between healthy human individuals. Study conclusions and caveats: Among donors, the sharing of clonotypes was expected to be influenced by sequencing depth.

Sequencing used immunoSEQ multiplex PCR; TCRdb keeps in-frame clones, though not all of them. Here the sample spans 2,100,000 or so clones, approximately 96% being singletons. On this clone itself: The target antigen is unknown.

The TCR originated in a man between 18 and 29 years old in good health. The specimen was naive CD4+ T cells sorted from blood. Subset specified: CD45RA+ positively selected.

The CDR3 spells CASNPGGQETQYF. The CDR3 bases are TGTGCCAGCAATCCGGGAGGCCAAGAGACCCAGTACTTC. V gene TRBV5-4 combines with J gene TRBJ2-5, with 7 bases fitting TRBD2. V was pared by 6 bases and J by 1 base, with 3 bases of the junction left unmatched. This CDR3 has 13 residues. Germline values: CDR1 SGHNT, CDR2 YYREEE (reference sequence).